The TCR beta chain under discussion was sequenced for a study of cytomegalovirus exposure and HLA in healthy donors. This CDR3 comprises 14 residues. The study, taken as a whole, reports: A later analysis reportedly found fewer N-insertions in an Asian-associated ancestry cluster than the roughly 700-donor mean.

PCR was performed using 60 Vbeta and 13 Jbeta primers. The repertoire was sequenced with immunoSEQ multiplex PCR; TCRdb's copy has only in-frame clones and lacks some. The sample records 54,000 or so clones, roughly 60% being singletons. With respect to this clone: Its antigen is as yet unknown. The junction departs from germline at one end; a sequencing error may be responsible.

Source material: PBMCs. The sequence was collected from a human donor in good health. The chain couples TRBV5-3 to TRBJ1-1, with a tentative D call TRBD1 (5 bases). TRBV5-3 belongs to the ORF category, with a function that is uncertain. CDR3 region: CASSLGRGHTEAFF. In DNA, the CDR3 is TGTGCCAGCAGCTTGGGAAGGGGCCACACTGAAGCTTTCTTT.